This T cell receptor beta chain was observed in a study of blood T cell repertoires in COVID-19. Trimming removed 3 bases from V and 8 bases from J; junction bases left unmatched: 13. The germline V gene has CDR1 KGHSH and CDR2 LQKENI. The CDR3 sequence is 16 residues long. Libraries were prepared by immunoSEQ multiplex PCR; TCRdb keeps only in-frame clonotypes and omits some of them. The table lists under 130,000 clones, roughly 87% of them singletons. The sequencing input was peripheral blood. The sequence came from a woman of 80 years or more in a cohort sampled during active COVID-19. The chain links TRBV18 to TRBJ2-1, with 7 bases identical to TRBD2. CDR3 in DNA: TGTGCCAGCTCACCCCTGTCCGGACTAGGGTCCCATGAGCAGTTCTTC. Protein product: CASSPLSGLGSHEQFF.